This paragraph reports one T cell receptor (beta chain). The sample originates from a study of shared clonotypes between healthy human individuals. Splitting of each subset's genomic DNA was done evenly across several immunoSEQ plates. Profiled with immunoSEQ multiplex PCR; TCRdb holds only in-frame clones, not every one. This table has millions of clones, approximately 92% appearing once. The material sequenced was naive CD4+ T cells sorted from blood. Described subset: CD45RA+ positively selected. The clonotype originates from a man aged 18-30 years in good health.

The CDR3 protein is CASSLGRGGWDNEQFF. CDR3 DNA sequence: TGTGCCAGCAGCTTGGGCAGGGGGGGCTGGGACAATGAGCAGTTCTTC. The chain links TRBV5-4 to TRBJ2-1, with D perhaps being TRBD1 or TRBD2 (7 bases each). V lost 0 bases and J 5 bases, leaving 15 bases between the germline ends. The germline CDR1 and CDR2 sequences are SGHNT and YYREEE (reference sequence). This CDR3 is 16 amino acids long.